This T cell receptor (beta chain) was sequenced during a study of blood T cell repertoires in COVID-19. Study-wide context: The cDNA or gDNA used as material had been derived from T cells, B-cell-depleted T cells, or PBMCs.

The CDR3 totals 16 residues. Trimming stripped 4 bases from V and 4 bases from J, with 14 bases between. CDR1 is MNHEY, CDR2 SVGAGI, per germline. As originally analysed: How many nucleated cells were present was estimated from reference gene primer amplification. Sequenced by immunoSEQ multiplex PCR; TCRdb stores in-frame clones only, minus some. V and J calls and clone size are given by that table; D and trimming were obtained from the DNA. This table has some 120,000 clones, approximately 80% appearing once. The sequence was collected from a woman aged 50 to 65 with acute or convalescent COVID-19. The sequenced sample consisted of peripheral blood. The chain couples TRBV6-5 to TRBJ1-6; D is possibly TRBD1 (5 bases). The CDR3 nucleotides read TGTGCCAGCAGTTTATCGGGACTCGAGTATAATTCACCCCTCCACTTT. Encoded protein: CASSLSGLEYNSPLHF.